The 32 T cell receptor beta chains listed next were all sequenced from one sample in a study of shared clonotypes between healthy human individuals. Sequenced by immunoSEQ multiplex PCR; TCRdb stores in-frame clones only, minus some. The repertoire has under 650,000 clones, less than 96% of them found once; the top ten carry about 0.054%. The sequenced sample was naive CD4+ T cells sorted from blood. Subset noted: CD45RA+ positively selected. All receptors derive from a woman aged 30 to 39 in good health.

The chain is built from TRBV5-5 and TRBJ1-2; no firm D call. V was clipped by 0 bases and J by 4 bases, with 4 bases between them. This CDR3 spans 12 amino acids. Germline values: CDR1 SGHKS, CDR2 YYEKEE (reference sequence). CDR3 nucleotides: TGTGCCAGCAGCTTGGTTCCCTATGGCTACACCTTC. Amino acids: CASSLVPYGYTF.

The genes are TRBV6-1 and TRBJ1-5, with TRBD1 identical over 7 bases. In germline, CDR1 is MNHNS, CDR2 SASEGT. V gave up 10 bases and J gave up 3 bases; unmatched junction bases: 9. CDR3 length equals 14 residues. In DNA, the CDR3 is TGTGCCACCGCGGGGACAGCTTACAATCAGCCCCAGCATTTT. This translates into CATAGTAYNQPQHF.

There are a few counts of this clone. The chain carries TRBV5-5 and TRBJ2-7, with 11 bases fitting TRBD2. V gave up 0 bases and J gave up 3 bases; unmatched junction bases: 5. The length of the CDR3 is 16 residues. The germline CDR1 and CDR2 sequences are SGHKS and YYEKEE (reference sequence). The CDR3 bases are TGTGCCAGCAGCTTGGATCTGGGACTAGCGGTCTACGAGCAGTACTTC. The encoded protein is CASSLDLGLAVYEQYF.

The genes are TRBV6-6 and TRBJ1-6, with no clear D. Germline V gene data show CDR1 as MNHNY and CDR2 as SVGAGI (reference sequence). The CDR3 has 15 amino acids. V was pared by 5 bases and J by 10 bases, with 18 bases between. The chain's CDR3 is CASSDPRAVNSPLHF. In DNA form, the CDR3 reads TGTGCCAGCAGTGACCCGCGCGCGGTTAACTCACCCCTCCACTTT.

The CDR3 is CASSGTGGAYEQYF. For the CDR3, the DNA is TGTGCCAGCAGCGGGACAGGGGGGGCGTACGAGCAGTACTTC. The J gene is TRBJ2-7, the V gene TRBV4-2; 11 positions match TRBD1. V shed 5 bases and J 4 bases; nucleotides not matched to a gene: 4. CDR1 is LGHNA and CDR2 is YNFKEQ in the germline V gene. This CDR3 comprises 14 residues.

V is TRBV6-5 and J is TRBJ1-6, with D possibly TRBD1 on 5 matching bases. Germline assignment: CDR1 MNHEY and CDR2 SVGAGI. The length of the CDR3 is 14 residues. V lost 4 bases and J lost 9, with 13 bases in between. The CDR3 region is CASSSQGGGSPLHF. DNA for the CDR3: TGTGCCAGCAGTTCCCAGGGTGGGGGTTCACCCCTCCACTTT.

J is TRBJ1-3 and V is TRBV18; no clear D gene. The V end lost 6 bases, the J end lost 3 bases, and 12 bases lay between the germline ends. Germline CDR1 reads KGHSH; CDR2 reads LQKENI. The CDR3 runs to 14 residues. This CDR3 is CASSLGEGGNTIYF. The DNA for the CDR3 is TGTGCCAGCTCTCTCGGCGAGGGTGGAAACACCATATATTTT. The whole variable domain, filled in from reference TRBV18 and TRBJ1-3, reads NAGVMQNPRHLVRRRGQEARLRCSPMKGHSHVYWYRQLPEEGLKFMVYLQKENIIDESGMPKERFSAEFPKEGPSILRIQQVVRGDSAAYFCASSLGEGGNTIYFGEGSWLTVV.

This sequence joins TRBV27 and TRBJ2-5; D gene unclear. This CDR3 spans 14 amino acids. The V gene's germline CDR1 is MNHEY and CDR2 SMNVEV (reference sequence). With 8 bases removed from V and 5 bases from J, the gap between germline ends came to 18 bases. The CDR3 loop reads CASAYRTARETQYF. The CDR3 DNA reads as TGTGCCAGCGCGTATAGGACGGCCCGGGAGACCCAGTACTTC.

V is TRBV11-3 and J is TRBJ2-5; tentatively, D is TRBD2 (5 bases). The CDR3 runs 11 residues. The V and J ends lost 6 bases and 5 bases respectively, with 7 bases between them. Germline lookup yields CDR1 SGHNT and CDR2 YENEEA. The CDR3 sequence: CASRGSETQYF. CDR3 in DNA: TGTGCCAGCAGGGGGAGCGAGACCCAGTACTTC. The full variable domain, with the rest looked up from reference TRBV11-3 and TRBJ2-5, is EAGVVQSPRYKIIEKKQPVAFWCNPISGHNTLYWYLQNLGQGPELLIRYENEEAVDDSQLPKDRFSAERLKGVDSTLKIQPAELGDSAVYLCASRGSETQYFGPGTRLLVL.

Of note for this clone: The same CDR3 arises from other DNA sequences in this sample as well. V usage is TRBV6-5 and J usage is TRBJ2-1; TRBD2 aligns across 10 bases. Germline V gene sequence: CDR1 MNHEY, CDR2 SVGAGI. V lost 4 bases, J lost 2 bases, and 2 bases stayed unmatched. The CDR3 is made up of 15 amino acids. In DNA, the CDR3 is TGTGCCAGCAGTTCCCTAGCGGGAGCCTACAATGAGCAGTTCTTC. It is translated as CASSSLAGAYNEQFF.

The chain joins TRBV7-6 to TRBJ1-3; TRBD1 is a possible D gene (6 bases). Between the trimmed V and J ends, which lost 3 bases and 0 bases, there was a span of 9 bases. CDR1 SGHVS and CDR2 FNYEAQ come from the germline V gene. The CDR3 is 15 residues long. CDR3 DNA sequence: TGTGCCAGCAGCTTGGTACAGGGCTCTGGAAACACCATATATTTT. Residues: CASSLVQGSGNTIYF.

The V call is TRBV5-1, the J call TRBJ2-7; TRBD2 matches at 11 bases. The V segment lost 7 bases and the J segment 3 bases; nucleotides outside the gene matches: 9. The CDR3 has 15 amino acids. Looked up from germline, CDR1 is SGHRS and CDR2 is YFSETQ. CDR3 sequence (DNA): TGCGCCAGCTGCCCCGGGACTAGCGGTTTCTACGAGCAGTACTTC. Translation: CASCPGTSGFYEQYF. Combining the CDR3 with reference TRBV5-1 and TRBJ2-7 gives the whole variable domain KAGVTQTPRYLIKTRGQQVTLSCSPISGHRSVSWYQQTPGQGLQFLFEYFSETQRNKGNFPGRFSGRQFSNSRSEMNVSTLELGDSALYLCASCPGTSGFYEQYFGPGTRLTVT.

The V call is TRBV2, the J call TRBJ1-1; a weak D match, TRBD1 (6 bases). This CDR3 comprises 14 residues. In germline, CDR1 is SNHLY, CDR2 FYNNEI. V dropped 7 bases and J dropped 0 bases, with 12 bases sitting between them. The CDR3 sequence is CASTGQFMNTEAFF. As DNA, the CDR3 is TGTGCCAGCACCGGACAGTTCATGAACACTGAAGCTTTCTTT. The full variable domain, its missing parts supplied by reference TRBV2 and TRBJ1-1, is EPEVTQTPSHQVTQMGQEVILRCVPISNHLYFYWYRQILGQKVEFLVSFYNNEISEKSEIFDDQFSVERPDGSNFTLKIRSTKLEDSAMYFCASTGQFMNTEAFFGQGTRLTVV.

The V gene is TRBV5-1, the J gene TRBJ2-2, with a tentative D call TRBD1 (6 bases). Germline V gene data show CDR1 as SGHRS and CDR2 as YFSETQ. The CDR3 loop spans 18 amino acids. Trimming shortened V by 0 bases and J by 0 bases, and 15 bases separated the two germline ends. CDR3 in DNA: TGCGCCAGCAGCTTGGCGCGTATTCAGGGGTCGAACACCGGGGAGCTGTTTTTT. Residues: CASSLARIQGSNTGELFF. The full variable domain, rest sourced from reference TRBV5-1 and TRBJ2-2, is KAGVTQTPRYLIKTRGQQVTLSCSPISGHRSVSWYQQTPGQGLQFLFEYFSETQRNKGNFPGRFSGRQFSNSRSEMNVSTLELGDSALYLCASSLARIQGSNTGELFFGEGSRLTVL.

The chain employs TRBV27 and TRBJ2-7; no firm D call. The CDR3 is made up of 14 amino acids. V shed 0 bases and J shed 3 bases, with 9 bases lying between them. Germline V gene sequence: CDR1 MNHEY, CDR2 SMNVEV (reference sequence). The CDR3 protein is CASSLSTGHYEQYF. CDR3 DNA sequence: TGTGCCAGCAGTTTATCGACCGGCCACTACGAGCAGTACTTC.

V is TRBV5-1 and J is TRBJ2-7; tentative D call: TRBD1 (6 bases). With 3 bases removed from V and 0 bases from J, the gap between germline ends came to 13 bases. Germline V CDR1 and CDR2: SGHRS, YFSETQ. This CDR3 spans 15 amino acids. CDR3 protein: CASSSRDTSSYEQYF. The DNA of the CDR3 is TGCGCCAGCAGCTCCCGGGACACAAGCTCCTACGAGCAGTACTTC.

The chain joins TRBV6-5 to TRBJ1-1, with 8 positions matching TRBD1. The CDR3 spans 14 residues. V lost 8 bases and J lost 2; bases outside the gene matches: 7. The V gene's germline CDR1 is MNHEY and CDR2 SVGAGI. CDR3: CASYSTGGNTEAFF. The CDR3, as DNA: TGTGCCAGCTACTCAACAGGGGGAAACACTGAAGCTTTCTTT.

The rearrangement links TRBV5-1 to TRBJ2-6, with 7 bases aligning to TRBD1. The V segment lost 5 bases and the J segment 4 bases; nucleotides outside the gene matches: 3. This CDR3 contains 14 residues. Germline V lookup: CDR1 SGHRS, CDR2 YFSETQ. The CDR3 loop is CASRQGSGANVLTF. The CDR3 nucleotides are TGCGCCAGCAGACAGGGGAGCGGGGCCAACGTCCTGACTTTC. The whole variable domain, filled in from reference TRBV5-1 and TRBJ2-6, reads KAGVTQTPRYLIKTRGQQVTLSCSPISGHRSVSWYQQTPGQGLQFLFEYFSETQRNKGNFPGRFSGRQFSNSRSEMNVSTLELGDSALYLCASRQGSGANVLTFGAGSRLTVL.

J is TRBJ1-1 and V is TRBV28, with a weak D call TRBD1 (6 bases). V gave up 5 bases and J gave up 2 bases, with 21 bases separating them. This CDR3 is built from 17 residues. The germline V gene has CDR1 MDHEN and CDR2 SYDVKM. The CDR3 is CASSDPRSGTSNTEAFF. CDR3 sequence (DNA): TGTGCCAGCAGTGACCCCCGTTCCGGGACAAGCAACACTGAAGCTTTCTTT.

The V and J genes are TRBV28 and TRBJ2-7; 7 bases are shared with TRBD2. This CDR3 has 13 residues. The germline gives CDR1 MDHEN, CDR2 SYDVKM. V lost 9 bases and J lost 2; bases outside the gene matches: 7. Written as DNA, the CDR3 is TGTGCCAGTTATACCGGGACTACCTACGAGCAGTACTTC. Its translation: CASYTGTTYEQYF.

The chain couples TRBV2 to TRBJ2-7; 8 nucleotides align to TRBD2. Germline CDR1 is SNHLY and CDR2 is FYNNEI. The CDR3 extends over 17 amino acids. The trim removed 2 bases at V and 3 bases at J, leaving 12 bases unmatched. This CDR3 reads CASSELLLAVAGYEQYF. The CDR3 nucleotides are TGTGCCAGCAGTGAACTCCTACTAGCGGTGGCGGGCTACGAGCAGTACTTC. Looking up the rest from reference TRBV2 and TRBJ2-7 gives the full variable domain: EPEVTQTPSHQVTQMGQEVILRCVPISNHLYFYWYRQILGQKVEFLVSFYNNEISEKSEIFDDQFSVERPDGSNFTLKIRSTKLEDSAMYFCASSELLLAVAGYEQYFGPGTRLTVT.

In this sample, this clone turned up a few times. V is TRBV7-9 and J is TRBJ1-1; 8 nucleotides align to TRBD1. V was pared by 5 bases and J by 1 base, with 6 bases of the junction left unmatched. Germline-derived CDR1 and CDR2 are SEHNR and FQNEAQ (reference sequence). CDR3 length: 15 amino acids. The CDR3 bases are TGTGCCAGCAGCGCCAGGGGGCAAGGGAACACTGAAGCTTTCTTT. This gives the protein CASSARGQGNTEAFF.

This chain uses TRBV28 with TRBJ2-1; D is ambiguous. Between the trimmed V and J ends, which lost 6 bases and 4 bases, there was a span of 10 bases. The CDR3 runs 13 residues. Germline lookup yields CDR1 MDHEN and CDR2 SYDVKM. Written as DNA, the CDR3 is TGTGCCAGCAGAAATGGACCATACAATGAGCAGTTCTTC. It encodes CASRNGPYNEQFF.

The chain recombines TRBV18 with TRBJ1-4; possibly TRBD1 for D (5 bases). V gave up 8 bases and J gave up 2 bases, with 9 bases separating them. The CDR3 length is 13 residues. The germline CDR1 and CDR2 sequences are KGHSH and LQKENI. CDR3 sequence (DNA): TGTGCCAGCCGGGACTCCACTAATGAAAAACTGTTTTTT. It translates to CASRDSTNEKLFF.

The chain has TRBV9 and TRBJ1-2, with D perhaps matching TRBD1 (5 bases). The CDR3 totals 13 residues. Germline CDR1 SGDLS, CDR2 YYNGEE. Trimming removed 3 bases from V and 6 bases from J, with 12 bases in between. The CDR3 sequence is CASSAGRSDGYTF. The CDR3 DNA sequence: TGTGCCAGCAGCGCGGGACGTTCGGATGGCTACACCTTC. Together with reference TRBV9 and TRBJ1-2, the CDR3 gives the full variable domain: DSGVTQTPKHLITATGQRVTLRCSPRSGDLSVYWYQQSLDQGLQFLIQYYNGEERAKGNILERFSAQQFPDLHSELNLSSLELGDSALYFCASSAGRSDGYTFGSGTRLTVV.

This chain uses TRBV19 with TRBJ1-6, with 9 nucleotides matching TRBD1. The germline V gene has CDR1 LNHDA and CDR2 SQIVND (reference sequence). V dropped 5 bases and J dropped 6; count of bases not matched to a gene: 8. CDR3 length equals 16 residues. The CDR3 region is CASSPRTGEGNSPLHF. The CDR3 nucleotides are TGTGCCAGTAGTCCACGGACAGGGGAAGGTAATTCACCCCTCCACTTT.

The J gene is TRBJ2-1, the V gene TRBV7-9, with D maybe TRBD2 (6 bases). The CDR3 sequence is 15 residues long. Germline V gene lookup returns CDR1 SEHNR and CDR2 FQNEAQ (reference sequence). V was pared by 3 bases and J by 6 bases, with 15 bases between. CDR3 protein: CASSLDGGQVNEQFF. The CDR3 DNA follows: TGTGCCAGCAGCTTGGACGGGGGTCAGGTCAATGAGCAGTTCTTC.

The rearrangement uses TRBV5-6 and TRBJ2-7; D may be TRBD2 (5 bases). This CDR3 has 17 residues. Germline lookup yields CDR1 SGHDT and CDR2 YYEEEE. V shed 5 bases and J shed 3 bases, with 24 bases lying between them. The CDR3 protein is CASSENNGNRRFYEQYF. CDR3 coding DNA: TGTGCCAGCAGTGAAAACAACGGGAACCGACGGTTCTACGAGCAGTACTTC. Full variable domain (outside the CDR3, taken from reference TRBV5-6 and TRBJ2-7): DAGVTQSPTHLIKTRGQQVTLRCSPKSGHDTVSWYQQALGQGPQFIFQYYEEEERQRGNFPDRFSGHQFPNYSSELNVNALLLGDSALYLCASSENNGNRRFYEQYFGPGTRLTVT.

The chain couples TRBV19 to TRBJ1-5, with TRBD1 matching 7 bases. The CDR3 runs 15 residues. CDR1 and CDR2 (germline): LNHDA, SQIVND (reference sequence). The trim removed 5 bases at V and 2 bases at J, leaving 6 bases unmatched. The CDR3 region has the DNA TGTGCCAGTAGTGGGGGGGACAGCGGCAATCAGCCCCAGCATTTT. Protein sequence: CASSGGDSGNQPQHF.

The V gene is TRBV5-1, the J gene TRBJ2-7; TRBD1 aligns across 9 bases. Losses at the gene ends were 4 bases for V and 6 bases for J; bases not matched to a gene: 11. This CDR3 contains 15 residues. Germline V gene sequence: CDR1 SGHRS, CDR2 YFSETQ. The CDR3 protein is CASSPSGTGLSEQYF. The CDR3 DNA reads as TGCGCCAGCAGCCCGTCGGGGACAGGGCTCTCCGAGCAGTACTTC.

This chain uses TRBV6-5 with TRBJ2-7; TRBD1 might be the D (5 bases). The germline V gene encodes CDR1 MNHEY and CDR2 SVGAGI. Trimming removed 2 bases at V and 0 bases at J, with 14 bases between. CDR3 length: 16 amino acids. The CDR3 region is CASSYDMGHSSYEQYF. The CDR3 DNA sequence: TGTGCCAGCAGTTACGATATGGGGCATAGCTCCTACGAGCAGTACTTC.

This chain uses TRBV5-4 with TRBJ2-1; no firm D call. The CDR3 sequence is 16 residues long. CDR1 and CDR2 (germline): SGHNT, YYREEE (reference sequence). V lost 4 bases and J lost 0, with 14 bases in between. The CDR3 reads CASSPRLLRSYNEQFF. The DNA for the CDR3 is TGTGCCAGCAGCCCACGCCTGCTCCGCTCCTACAATGAGCAGTTCTTC.